This T cell receptor (beta chain) originates from a study of blood T cells in healthy people across ages. Study observations and caveats: Age advanced and TCR beta diversity per million T cells fell, roughly linearly. Samples with more naive T cells showed higher observed beta diversity.

V lost 5 bases, J lost 7 bases, and 14 bases stayed unmatched. Germline V lookup: CDR1 SGHVS, CDR2 FNYEAQ. The CDR3 runs 16 residues. Alongside a J-beta primer mix, a sample-barcoded 5' primer served in a second PCR lasting roughly 6 to 12 cycles. Each of the cDNA molecules was tagged by a template-switch adaptor with 12 random nucleotides. Each of the samples gave a minimum of 2.5 million paired-end reads that contained CDR3. TCRdb reprocessed the 5' RACE reads via MiXCR and lists one record per CDR3 protein. This sample has 800,000 to 1,300,000 distinct CDR3 sequences, with roughly 24% found just once. The table lists this clonotype with a few counts. Its antigen remains unknown. These data were also filed under a second study, of T cells of mothers and their children.

Sequenced input: blood. The receptor was isolated from a girl aged 2 to 10 in good health. The chain has TRBV7-6 and TRBJ1-2, with 9 positions matching TRBD1. The CDR3 loop is CASSPGTGPCGSGYTF. In DNA, the CDR3 is TGTGCCAGCAGCCCCGGGACAGGGCCGTGTGGAAGTGGCTACACCTTC.